The clone carrying this T cell receptor (beta chain) has just a few counts. The data were obtained in a study of blood T cell repertoires in COVID-19. At the level of the study: PBMCs, B-cell-depleted T cells, or T cells provided the cDNA or gDNA that made up the material.

J gave up 0 bases and V 4 bases, and 8 bases lay outside the gene matches. The CDR3 loop spans 16 amino acids. Germline CDR1 is MNHEY and CDR2 is SVGAGI. Some clones are missing from TCRdb's copy, which holds only in-frame ones; the method was immunoSEQ multiplex PCR. The sample lists about 250,000 clones, about 86% seen once, with 1.3% to 1.5% in the top ten. The receptor was isolated from an elderly man with acute or convalescent COVID-19. The V gene is TRBV6-5, the J gene TRBJ2-7, with TRBD2 matching 8 bases. Input material: peripheral blood. CDR3 residues: CASSSRAGDNSYEQYF. The DNA for the CDR3 is TGTGCCAGCAGTTCCCGAGCGGGGGACAACTCCTACGAGCAGTACTTC.